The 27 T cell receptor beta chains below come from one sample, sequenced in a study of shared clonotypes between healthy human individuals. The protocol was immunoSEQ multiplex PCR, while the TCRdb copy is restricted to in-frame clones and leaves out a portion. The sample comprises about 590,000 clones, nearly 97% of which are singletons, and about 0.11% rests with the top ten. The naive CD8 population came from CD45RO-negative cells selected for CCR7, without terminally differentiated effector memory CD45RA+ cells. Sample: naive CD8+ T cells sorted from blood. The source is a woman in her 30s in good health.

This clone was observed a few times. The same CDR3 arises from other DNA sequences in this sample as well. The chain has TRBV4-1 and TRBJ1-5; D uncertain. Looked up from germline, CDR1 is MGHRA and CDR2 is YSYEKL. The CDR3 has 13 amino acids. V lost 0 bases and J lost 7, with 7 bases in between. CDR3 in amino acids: CASSQEFGQPQHF. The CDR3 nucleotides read TGCGCCAGCAGCCAAGAATTCGGGCAGCCCCAGCATTTT.

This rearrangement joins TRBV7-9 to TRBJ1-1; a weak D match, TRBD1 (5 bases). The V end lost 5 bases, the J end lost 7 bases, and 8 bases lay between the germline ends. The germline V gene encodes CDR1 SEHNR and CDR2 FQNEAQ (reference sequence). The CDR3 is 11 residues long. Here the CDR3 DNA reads TGTGCCAGCAGCCGCGACAGTGAAGCTTTCTTT. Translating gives CASSRDSEAFF.

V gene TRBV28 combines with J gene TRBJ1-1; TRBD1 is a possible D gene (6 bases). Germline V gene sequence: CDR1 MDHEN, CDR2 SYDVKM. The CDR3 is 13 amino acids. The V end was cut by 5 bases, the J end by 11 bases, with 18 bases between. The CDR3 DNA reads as TGTGCCAGCAGTCTAGGGACACTAACTGGGGCTTTCTTT. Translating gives CASSLGTLTGAFF.

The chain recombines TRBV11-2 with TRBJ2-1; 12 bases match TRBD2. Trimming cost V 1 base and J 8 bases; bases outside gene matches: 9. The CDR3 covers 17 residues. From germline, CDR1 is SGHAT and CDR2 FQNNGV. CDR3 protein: CASSLAEVTSGSDEQFF. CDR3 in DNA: TGTGCCAGCAGCTTAGCGGAGGTGACTAGCGGGAGTGATGAGCAGTTCTTC.

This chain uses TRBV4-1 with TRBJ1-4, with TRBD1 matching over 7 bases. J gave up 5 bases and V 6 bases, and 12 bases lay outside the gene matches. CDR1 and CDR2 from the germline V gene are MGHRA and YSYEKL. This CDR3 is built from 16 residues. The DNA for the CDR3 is TGCGCCAGCAGACAGGGGTTTAAAGGGGACAATGAAAAACTGTTTTTT. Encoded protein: CASRQGFKGDNEKLFF.

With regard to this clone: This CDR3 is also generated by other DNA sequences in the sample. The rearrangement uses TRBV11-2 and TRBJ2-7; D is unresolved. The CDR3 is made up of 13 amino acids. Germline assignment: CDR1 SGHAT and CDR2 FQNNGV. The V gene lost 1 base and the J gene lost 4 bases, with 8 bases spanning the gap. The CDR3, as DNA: TGTGCCAGCAGCTTAGGGATGTCGTACGAGCAGTACTTC. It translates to CASSLGMSYEQYF.

The CDR3 reads CSVVIQNYNEQFF. The DNA for the CDR3 is TGCAGCGTTGTTATACAGAACTACAATGAGCAGTTCTTC. The rearrangement links TRBV29-1 to TRBJ2-1; no clear D. The germline V and J ends were trimmed by 4 bases and 3 bases, with 10 bases remaining between them. CDR3 size: 13 residues. CDR1 and CDR2 from the germline V gene are SQVTM and ANQGSEA.

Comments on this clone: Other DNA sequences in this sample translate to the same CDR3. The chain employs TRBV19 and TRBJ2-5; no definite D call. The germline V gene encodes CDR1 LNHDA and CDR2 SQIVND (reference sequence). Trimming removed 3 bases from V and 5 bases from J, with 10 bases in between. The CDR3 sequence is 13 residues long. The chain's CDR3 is CASSMPSWETQYF. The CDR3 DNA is TGTGCCAGTAGTATGCCCTCGTGGGAGACCCAGTACTTC. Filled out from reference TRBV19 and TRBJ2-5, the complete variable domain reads DGGITQSPKYLFRKEGQNVTLSCEQNLNHDAMYWYRQDPGQGLRLIYYSQIVNDFQKGDIAEGYSVSREKKESFPLTVTSAQKNPTAFYLCASSMPSWETQYFGPGTRLLVL.

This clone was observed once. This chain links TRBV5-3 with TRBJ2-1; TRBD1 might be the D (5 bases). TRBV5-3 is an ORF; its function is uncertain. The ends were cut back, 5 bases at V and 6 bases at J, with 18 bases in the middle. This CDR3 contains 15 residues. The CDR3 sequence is CARRDEDKGPNEQFF. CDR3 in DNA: TGTGCCAGAAGGGACGAGGACAAAGGTCCCAATGAGCAGTTCTTC.

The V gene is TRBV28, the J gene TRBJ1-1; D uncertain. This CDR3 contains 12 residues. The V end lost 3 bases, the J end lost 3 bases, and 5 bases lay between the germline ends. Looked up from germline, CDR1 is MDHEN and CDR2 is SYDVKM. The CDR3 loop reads CASSLLDTEAFF. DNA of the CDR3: TGTGCCAGCAGTTTGCTCGACACTGAAGCTTTCTTT.

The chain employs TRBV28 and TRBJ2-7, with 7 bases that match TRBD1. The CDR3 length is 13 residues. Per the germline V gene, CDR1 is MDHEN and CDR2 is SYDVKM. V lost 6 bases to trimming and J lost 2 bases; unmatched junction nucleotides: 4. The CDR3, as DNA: TGTGCCAGCAGGCCGGGACAGACCTACGAGCAGTACTTC. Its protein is CASRPGQTYEQYF.

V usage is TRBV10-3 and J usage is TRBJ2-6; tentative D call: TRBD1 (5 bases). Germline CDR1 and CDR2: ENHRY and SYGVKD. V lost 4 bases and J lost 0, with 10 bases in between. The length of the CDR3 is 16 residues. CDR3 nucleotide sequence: TGTGCCATCAGTGCACAGGAAGACTCTGGGGCCAACGTCCTGACTTTC. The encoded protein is CAISAQEDSGANVLTF.

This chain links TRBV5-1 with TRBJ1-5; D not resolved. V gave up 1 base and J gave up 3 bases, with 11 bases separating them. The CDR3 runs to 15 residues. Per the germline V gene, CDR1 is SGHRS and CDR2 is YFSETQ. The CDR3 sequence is CASSLSPDANQPQHF. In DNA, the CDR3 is TGCGCCAGCAGCTTGTCGCCGGACGCCAATCAGCCCCAGCATTTT.

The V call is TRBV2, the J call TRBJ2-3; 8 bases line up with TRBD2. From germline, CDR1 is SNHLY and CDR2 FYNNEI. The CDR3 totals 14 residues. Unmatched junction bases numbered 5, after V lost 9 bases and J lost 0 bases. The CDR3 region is CARGSGRSTDTQYF. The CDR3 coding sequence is TGTGCCAGAGGAAGCGGGAGAAGCACAGATACGCAGTATTTT. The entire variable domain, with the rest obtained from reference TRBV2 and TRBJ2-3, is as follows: EPEVTQTPSHQVTQMGQEVILRCVPISNHLYFYWYRQILGQKVEFLVSFYNNEISEKSEIFDDQFSVERPDGSNFTLKIRSTKLEDSAMYFCARGSGRSTDTQYFGPGTRLTVL.

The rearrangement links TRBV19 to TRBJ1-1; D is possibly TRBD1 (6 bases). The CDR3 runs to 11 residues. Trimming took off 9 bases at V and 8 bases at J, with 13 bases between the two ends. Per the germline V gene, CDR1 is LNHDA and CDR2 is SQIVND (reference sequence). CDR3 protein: CASEQGMEAFF. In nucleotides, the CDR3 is TGTGCCAGCGAACAGGGTATGGAAGCTTTCTTT.

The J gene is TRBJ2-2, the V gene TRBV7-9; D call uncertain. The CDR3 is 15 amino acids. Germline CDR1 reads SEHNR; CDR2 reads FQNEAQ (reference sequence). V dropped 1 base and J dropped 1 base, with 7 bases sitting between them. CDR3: CASSLDHGNTGELFF. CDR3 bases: TGTGCCAGCAGCTTAGATCACGGGAACACCGGGGAGCTGTTTTTT.

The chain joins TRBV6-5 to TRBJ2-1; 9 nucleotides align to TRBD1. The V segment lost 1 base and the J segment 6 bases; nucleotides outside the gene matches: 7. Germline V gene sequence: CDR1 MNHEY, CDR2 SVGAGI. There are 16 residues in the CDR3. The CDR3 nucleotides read TGTGCCAGCAGTTACTTCACCGGGACAGGGATCAATGAGCAGTTCTTC. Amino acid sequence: CASSYFTGTGINEQFF.

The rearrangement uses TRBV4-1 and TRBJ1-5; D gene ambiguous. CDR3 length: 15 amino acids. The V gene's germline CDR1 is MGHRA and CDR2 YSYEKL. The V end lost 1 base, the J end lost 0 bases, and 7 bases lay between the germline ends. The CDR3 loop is CASSQVSASNQPQHF. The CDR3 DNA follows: TGCGCCAGCAGCCAAGTATCAGCTAGCAATCAGCCCCAGCATTTT.

CDR3 sequence: CASSLGIAGSSTDTQYF. CDR3 DNA: TGTGCCAGCAGCTTGGGGATAGCGGGAAGTAGCACAGATACGCAGTATTTT. The J gene is TRBJ2-3, the V gene TRBV7-6; TRBD2 matches at 8 bases. The length of the CDR3 is 17 residues. Looked up from germline, CDR1 is SGHVS and CDR2 is FNYEAQ. J was trimmed by 0 bases and V by 3 bases; bases with no gene match: 8.

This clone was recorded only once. The CDR3 nucleotides read TGTGCCAGCAGCCCCTGGGTAGGGGCGAACACTGAAGCTTTCTTT. Protein sequence: CASSPWVGANTEAFF. The chain is built from TRBV7-9 and TRBJ1-1, with TRBD1 as a possible D gene (5 bases). The CDR3 runs 15 residues. Per germline, CDR1 SEHNR and CDR2 FQNEAQ (reference sequence). Trimming took 5 bases from V and 1 from J, leaving 14 bases between them. Full variable domain (remainder filled in from reference TRBV7-9 and TRBJ1-1): DTGVSQNPRHKITKRGQNVTFRCDPISEHNRLYWYRQTLGQGPEFLTYFQNEAQLEKSRLLSDRFSAERPKGSFSTLEIQRTEQGDSAMYLCASSPWVGANTEAFFGQGTRLTVV.

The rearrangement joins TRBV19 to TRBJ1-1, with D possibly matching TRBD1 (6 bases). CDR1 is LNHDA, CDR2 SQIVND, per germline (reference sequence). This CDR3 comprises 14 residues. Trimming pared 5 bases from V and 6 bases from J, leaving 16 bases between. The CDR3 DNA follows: TGTGCCAGTAGTCCAAATAGGGACACTCCTGAAGCTTTCTTT. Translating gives CASSPNRDTPEAFF. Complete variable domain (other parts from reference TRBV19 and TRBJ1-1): DGGITQSPKYLFRKEGQNVTLSCEQNLNHDAMYWYRQDPGQGLRLIYYSQIVNDFQKGDIAEGYSVSREKKESFPLTVTSAQKNPTAFYLCASSPNRDTPEAFFGQGTRLTVV.

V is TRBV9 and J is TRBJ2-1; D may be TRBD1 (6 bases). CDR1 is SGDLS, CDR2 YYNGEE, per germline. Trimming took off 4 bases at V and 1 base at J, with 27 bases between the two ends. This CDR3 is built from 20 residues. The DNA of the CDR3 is TGTGCCAGCAGCACAAGGAGGACAGCGATAAGCGCGACTTCCTACAATGAGCAGTTCTTC. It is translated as CASSTRRTAISATSYNEQFF. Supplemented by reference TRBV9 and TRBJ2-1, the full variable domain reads DSGVTQTPKHLITATGQRVTLRCSPRSGDLSVYWYQQSLDQGLQFLIQYYNGEERAKGNILERFSAQQFPDLHSELNLSSLELGDSALYFCASSTRRTAISATSYNEQFFGPGTRLTVL.

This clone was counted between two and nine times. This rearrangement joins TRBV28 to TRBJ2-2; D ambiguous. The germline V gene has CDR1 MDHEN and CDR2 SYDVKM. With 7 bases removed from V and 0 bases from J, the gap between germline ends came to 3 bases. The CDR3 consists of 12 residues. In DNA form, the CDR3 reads TGTGCCAGCAACACGAACACCGGGGAGCTGTTTTTT. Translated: CASNTNTGELFF.

For the CDR3, the DNA is TGTGCCAGCAGCGTCGCCGGGGGGCTGTTGGGCGAGCAGTACTTC. Residues: CASSVAGGLLGEQYF. V gene TRBV27 combines with J gene TRBJ2-7; tentatively, D is TRBD2 (7 bases). Germline CDR1 is MNHEY and CDR2 is SMNVEV (reference sequence). The CDR3 length is 15 residues. Deletions cut 6 bases from V and 6 bases from J, with 21 bases between.

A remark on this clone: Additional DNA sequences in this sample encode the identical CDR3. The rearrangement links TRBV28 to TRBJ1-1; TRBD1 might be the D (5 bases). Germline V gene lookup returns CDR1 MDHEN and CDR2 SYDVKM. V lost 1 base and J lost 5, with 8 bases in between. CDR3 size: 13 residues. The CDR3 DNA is TGTGCCAGCAGTTTATTTAGGGGTACTGAAGCTTTCTTT. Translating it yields CASSLFRGTEAFF.

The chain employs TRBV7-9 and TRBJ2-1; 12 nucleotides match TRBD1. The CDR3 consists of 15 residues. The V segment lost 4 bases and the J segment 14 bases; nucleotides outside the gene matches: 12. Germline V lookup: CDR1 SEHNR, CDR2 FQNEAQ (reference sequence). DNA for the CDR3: TGTGCCAGCAGCTCCCCGGGACAGGGGGCCCCCGAGGAGTTCTTC. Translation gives CASSSPGQGAPEEFF.

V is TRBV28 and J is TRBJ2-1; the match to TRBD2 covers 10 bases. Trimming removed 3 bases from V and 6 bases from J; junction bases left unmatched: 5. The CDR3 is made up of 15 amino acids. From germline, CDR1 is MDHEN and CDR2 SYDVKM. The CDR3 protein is CASSFPSGRGNEQFF. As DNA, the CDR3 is TGTGCCAGCAGTTTCCCTAGCGGGAGAGGCAATGAGCAGTTCTTC.